The sequence of this T cell receptor (beta chain) was determined in a study of blood T cell repertoires in COVID-19. The wider study: Researchers got acute and convalescent COVID-19 samples from the United States, Italy and Spain.

The J segment lost 7 bases and the V segment lost 4 bases, leaving 6 bases of the junction unmatched. CDR3 length equals 14 residues. Germline V gene data show CDR1 as SGHRS and CDR2 as YFSETQ. Data came from immunoSEQ multiplex PCR; TCRdb stores just in-frame clones and leaves some out. The sample lists under 300,000 clones; about 88% were seen once. The specimen sequenced was peripheral blood. This TCR was recovered from a woman aged 70-85 years with active or convalescent COVID-19. This chain links TRBV5-1 with TRBJ2-2; 8 nucleotides agree with TRBD2. For the CDR3, the DNA is TGCGCCAGCAGCCCCGGGGGGGCCAGCGGGGAGCTGTTTTTT. Translation gives CASSPGGASGELFF.